Included here is one T cell receptor beta chain sequence, with context. What it binds is not known. CDR3 regions of TCR beta were amplified from RNA transcripts. HTBI-primed RT-PCR formed the first round, and a multiplex PCR formed the second. TCRdb reanalysed the multiplex PCR reads using MiXCR and keeps one entry per CDR3 protein. The sample records over a million distinct CDR3 sequences, about 36% being singletons. This record belongs to a study of Graves' ophthalmopathy and Graves' hyperthyroidism. Study results and caveats: Blood shared most expanded thyroid clonotypes above 0.001 frequency. A model of 13 signatures distinguished ophthalmopathy from stable hyperthyroidism at under 90% sensitivity and around 81% specificity.

Pregnant or lactating patients and those with other autoimmune diseases or uncontrolled infections were excluded. V was shortened by 6 bases and J by 4 bases, with 12 bases between the two germline ends. The CDR3 spans 13 residues. The receptor's source is an adult man with Graves' hyperthyroidism. The source material was peripheral blood or thyroid tissue (not recorded which). The chain carries TRBV12-3 or TRBV12-4 and TRBJ1-1, with D unclear. DNA for the CDR3: TGTGCCAGCAGAGACCTGGTTGGCACTGAAGCTTTCTTT. Its protein product is CASRDLVGTEAFF.